This TCR beta chain is drawn from a study of blood T cell repertoires in COVID-19. The method was immunoSEQ multiplex PCR; TCRdb's version includes in-frame clones alone and lacks a portion of them. The sample consists of 110,000 or so clones, 75% to 90% of them appearing once. The CDR3 runs to 13 residues. CDR1 and CDR2 from the germline V gene are MDHEN and SYDVKM. The V and J ends lost 4 bases and 6 bases, in that order; junction bases with no gene match: 1. Enrolled during active infection, Seattle patients were then followed longitudinally. The V gene is TRBV28, the J gene TRBJ2-3; 10 nucleotides line up with TRBD1. Sequenced input: peripheral blood. The clonotype was recovered from a woman in her sixties or seventies with COVID-19, enrolled during active disease. The CDR3 here is CASSSGQGDTQYF. CDR3 DNA sequence: TGTGCCAGCAGTTCGGGACAGGGGGATACGCAGTATTTT.